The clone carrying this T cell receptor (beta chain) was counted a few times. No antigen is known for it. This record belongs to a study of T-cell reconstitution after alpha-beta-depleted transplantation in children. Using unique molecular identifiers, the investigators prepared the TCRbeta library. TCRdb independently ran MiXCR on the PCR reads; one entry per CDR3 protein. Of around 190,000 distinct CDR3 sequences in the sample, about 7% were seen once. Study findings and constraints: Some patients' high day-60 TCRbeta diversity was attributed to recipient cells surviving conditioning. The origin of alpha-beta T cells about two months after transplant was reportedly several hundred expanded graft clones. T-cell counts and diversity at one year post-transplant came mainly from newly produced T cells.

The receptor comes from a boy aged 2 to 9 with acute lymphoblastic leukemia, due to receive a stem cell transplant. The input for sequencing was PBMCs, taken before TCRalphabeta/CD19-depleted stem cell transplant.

This chain's CDR3 is CASGFGPVTEAFF. CDR3 sequence (DNA): TGTGCTAGTGGTTTTGGCCCGGTCACTGAAGCTTTCTTT. The chain couples TRBV12-5 to TRBJ1-1; D is uncertain. The CDR3 is 13 residues long. Deletions cut 3 bases from V and 4 bases from J, with 9 bases between. Germline CDR1 and CDR2: LGHNT and FRNRAP.